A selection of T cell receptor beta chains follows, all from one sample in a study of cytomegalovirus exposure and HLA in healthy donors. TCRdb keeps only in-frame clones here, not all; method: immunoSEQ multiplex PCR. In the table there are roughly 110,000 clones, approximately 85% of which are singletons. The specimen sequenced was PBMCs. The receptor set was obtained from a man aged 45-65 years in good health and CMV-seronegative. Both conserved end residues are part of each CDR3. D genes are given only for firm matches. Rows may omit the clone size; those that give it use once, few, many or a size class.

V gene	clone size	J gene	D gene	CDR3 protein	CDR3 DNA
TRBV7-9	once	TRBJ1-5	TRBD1	CSSSPGDRGNQPQHF	TGTTCCAGCAGCCCCGGAGACAGGGGGAATCAGCCCCAGCATTTT
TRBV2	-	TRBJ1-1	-	CASRTYMNTEAFF	TGTGCCAGCAGGACATACATGAACACTGAAGCTTTCTTT
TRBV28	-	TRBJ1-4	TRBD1	CAAGGQDNEKLFF	TGTGCCGCCGGCGGACAGGATAATGAAAAACTGTTTTTT
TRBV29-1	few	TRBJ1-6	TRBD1	CSVEETGSARSPLHF	TGCAGCGTTGAAGAGACAGGGAGTGCTAGGTCACCCCTCCACTTT
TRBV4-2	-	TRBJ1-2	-	CASSQELIGGGYGYTF	TGTGCCAGCAGCCAGGAGTTGATAGGGGGGGGCTATGGCTACACCTTC
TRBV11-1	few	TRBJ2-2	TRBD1	CASSSDRAARWSTGELFF	TGTGCCAGCAGTTCCGACAGGGCGGCTCGATGGAGTACCGGGGAGCTGTTTTTT
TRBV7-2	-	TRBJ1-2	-	CASSLEGHGYGYTF	TGTGCCAGCAGCTTAGAGGGGCACGGCTATGGCTACACCTTC
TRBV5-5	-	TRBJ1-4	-	CASSFDLGGKLFF	TGTGCCAGCAGCTTTGACTTAGGTGGAAAACTGTTTTTT
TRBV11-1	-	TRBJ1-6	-	CASRGGTSYNSPLHF	TGTGCCAGCAGAGGAGGGACCTCCTATAATTCACCCCTCCACTTT
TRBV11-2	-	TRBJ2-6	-	CASSLTGVSGANVLTF	TGTGCCAGCAGCTTAACGGGGGTCTCTGGGGCCAACGTCCTGACTTTC
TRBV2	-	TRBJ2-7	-	CASKNWGHYEQYF	TGTGCCAGCAAAAACTGGGGGCACTACGAGCAGTACTTC
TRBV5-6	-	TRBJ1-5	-	CASSLVGAGNQPQHF	TGTGCCAGCAGCTTGGTTGGGGCGGGCAATCAGCCCCAGCATTTT
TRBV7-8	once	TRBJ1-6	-	CASSFLYAGGSYNSPLHF	TGTGCCAGCAGCTTTCTATATGCTGGCGGGTCCTATAATTCACCCCTCCACTTT
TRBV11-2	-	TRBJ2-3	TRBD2	CASSPNSGGRTDTQYF	TGTGCCAGCAGCCCAAATAGCGGGGGGAGGACAGATACGCAGTATTTT
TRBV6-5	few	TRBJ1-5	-	CASSRPQPQHF	TGTGCCAGCAGCAGGCCGCAGCCCCAGCATTTT
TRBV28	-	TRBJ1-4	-	CASSIRGEKLFF	TGTGCCAGCAGTATAAGGGGTGAAAAACTGTTTTTT
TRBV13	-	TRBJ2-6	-	CASSVGFWGQTTGANVLTF	TGTGCCAGCAGCGTAGGGTTCTGGGGCCAGACAACTGGGGCCAACGTCCTGACTTTC
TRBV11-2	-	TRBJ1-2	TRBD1	CASRLTGVDGYTF	TGTGCCAGCAGACTGACAGGGGTTGATGGCTACACCTTC
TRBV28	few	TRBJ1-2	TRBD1	CASRNRGDPYGYTF	TGTGCCAGCAGAAACAGGGGCGACCCCTATGGCTACACCTTC
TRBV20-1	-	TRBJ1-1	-	CSARGNTEAFF	TGCAGTGCTCGGGGGAACACTGAAGCTTTCTTT
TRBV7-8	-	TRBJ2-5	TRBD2	CASSAGGLAGGRETQYF	TGTGCCAGCAGCGCCGGTGGACTAGCGGGGGGGCGAGAGACCCAGTACTTC
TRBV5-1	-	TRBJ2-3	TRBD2	CASKLAGGTDTQYF	TGCGCCAGCAAATTAGCGGGGGGCACAGATACGCAGTATTTT
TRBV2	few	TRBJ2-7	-	CASSPSSYEQYF	TGTGCCAGCAGTCCGAGCTCCTACGAGCAGTACTTC
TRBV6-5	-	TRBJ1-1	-	CASRRGTEAFF	TGTGCCAGCAGAAGGGGGACTGAAGCTTTCTTT
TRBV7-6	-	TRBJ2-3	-	CASSLRFYTDTQYF	TGTGCCAGCAGCTTACGGTTTTACACAGATACGCAGTATTTT
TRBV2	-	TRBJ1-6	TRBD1	CASSRDRNSPLHF	TGTGCCAGCAGCCGGGACAGGAATTCACCCCTCCACTTT
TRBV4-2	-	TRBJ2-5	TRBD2	CASSQGSSGLVTGETQYF	TGTGCCAGCAGCCAAGGTTCTAGCGGGCTCGTCACGGGGGAGACCCAGTACTTC
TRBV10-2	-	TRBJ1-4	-	CASSEFRGVGEKLFF	TGCGCCAGCAGTGAGTTCCGGGGTGTAGGTGAAAAACTGTTTTTT
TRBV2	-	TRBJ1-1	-	CASSEQLTGEAFF	TGTGCCAGCAGTGAACAGCTAACAGGTGAAGCTTTCTTT
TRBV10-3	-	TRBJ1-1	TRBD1	CAISDRGGERTEAFF	TGTGCCATCAGTGACAGAGGGGGCGAGCGCACTGAAGCTTTCTTT
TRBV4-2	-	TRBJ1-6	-	CASSPLGSRGSPLHF	TGTGCCAGCAGCCCATTGGGGAGCAGGGGTTCACCCCTCCACTTT
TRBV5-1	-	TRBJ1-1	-	CASSLEEWNTEAFF	TGCGCCAGCAGCTTGGAGGAGTGGAACACTGAAGCTTTCTTT
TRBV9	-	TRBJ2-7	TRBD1	CASSGGQGPCEQYF	TGTGCCAGCAGCGGGGGACAGGGACCCTGCGAGCAGTACTTC
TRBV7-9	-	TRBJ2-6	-	CASSQLSGANVLTF	TGTGCCAGCAGTCAACTCTCTGGGGCCAACGTCCTGACTTTC
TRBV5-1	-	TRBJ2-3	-	CASSQTWRTQYF	TGCGCCAGCAGCCAGACTTGGCGTACGCAGTATTTT
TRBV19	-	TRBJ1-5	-	CASSIDLASQDQPQHF	TGTGCCAGTAGTATAGATCTGGCCAGCCAGGATCAGCCCCAGCATTTT
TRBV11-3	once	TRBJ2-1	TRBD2	CASSYAGTSTYNEQFF	TGTGCCAGCAGCTACGCCGGGACTAGCACCTACAATGAGCAGTTCTTC
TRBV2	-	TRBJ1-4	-	CASSEQGWEKLFF	TGTGCCAGCAGTGAACAGGGTTGGGAAAAACTGTTTTTT
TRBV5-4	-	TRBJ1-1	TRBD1	CAIGQGGTSAGTEAFF	TGTGCCATCGGACAGGGAGGGACATCCGCCGGGACTGAAGCTTTCTTT
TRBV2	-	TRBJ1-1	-	CASRIPPGGTGTEAFF	TGTGCCAGCAGGATACCGCCCGGGGGTACGGGAACTGAAGCTTTCTTT
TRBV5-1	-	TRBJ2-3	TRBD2	CASSPGLETDTQYF	TGCGCCAGCAGCCCGGGACTAGAGACAGATACGCAGTATTTT
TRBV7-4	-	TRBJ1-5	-	CASSLESGVERGLICRGNQPQHF	TGTGCCAGCAGCTTAGAGTCTGGAGTAGAGCGAGGTTTAATATGCCGAGGCAATCAGCCCCAGCATTTT
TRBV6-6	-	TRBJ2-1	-	CASSLGRAPYNEQFF	TGTGCCAGCAGTTTGGGCAGGGCCCCCTACAATGAGCAGTTCTTC
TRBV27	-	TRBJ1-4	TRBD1	CASSWDRESEKLFF	TGTGCCAGCAGTTGGGACAGGGAGAGTGAAAAACTGTTTTTT
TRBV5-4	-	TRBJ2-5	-	CASRMDYTETQYF	TGTGCCAGCAGGATGGACTACACGGAGACCCAGTACTTC
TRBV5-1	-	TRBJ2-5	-	CASSPESGGEETQYF	TGCGCCAGCAGCCCCGAGTCTGGGGGCGAAGAGACCCAGTACTTC
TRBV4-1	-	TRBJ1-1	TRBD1	CASSLQGTNTEAFF	TGCGCCAGCAGTTTACAGGGGACGAACACTGAAGCTTTCTTT